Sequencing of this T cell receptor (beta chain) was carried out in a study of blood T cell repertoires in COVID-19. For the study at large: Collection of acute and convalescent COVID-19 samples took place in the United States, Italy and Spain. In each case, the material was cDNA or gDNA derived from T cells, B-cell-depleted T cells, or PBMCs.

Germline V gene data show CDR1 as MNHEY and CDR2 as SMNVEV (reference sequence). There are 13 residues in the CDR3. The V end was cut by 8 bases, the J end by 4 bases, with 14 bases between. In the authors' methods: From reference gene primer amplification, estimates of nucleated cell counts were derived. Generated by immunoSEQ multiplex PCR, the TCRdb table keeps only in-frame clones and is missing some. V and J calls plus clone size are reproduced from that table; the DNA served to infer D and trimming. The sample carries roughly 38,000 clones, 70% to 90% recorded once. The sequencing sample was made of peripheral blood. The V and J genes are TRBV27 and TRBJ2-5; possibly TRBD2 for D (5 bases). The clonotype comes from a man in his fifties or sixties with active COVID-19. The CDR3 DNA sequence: TGTGCCAGCCGCCTAGGGAGTAGAGAGACCCAGTACTTC. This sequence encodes CASRLGSRETQYF.